What follows are 32 T cell receptor beta chains derived from one specimen sequenced in a study of early T cells in non-severe SARS-CoV-2 infection. TCRdb itself ran the 5' RACE reads through MiXCR, one entry per CDR3 protein. The sample includes approximately 66,000 distinct CDR3 sequences, more than 10% seen only once; the top ten take roughly 1.2%. The starting material was whole blood, obtained at baseline. These receptor sequences come from an adult who was a healthcare worker with PCR-confirmed SARS-CoV-2 infection or an uninfected control (not recorded which). The donor label of this sample is uncertain.

There are a few counts of this clonotype. The V call is TRBV7-3, the J call TRBJ1-4; D perhaps matches TRBD1 (5 bases). The CDR3 is 15 amino acids. Trimming stripped 3 bases from V and 0 bases from J, with 8 bases between. Germline CDR1 reads SGHTA; CDR2 reads FQGTGA. The CDR3 DNA is TGTGCCAGCAGCTTGGGGGACGCAACTAATGAAAAACTGTTTTTT. Translated: CASSLGDATNEKLFF.

The table lists this clonotype with a few counts. The genes are TRBV5-6 and TRBJ2-5; D is perhaps TRBD2 (5 bases). The CDR3 is 14 amino acids. CDR1 is SGHDT, CDR2 YYEEEE, per germline. Trimming removed 0 bases from V and 5 bases from J, with 11 bases in between. The CDR3 region is CASSLARVLETQYF. The CDR3 DNA reads as TGTGCCAGCAGCTTGGCGAGGGTTCTGGAGACCCAGTACTTC.

This clonotype was detected ten times or more. V is TRBV5-1 and J is TRBJ2-6, with 9 nucleotides matching TRBD1. The V gene's germline CDR1 is SGHRS and CDR2 YFSETQ. The CDR3 consists of 17 residues. V shed 2 bases, J shed 4 bases, and the junction held 7 bases outside the gene matches. The CDR3 DNA sequence: TGCGCCAGCAGCTTATCATACAGGGGGCGAGGGGCCAACGTCCTGACTTTC. This sequence encodes CASSLSYRGRGANVLTF.

This clonotype was counted only a few times. This rearrangement joins TRBV6-6 to TRBJ2-3, with TRBD2 matching 10 bases. Germline CDR1 and CDR2: MNHNY and SVGAGI (reference sequence). The J segment lost 1 base and the V segment lost 3 bases, leaving 4 bases of the junction unmatched. The CDR3 runs 16 residues. CDR3 residues: CASSYGLAGGTDTQYF. The CDR3, as DNA: TGTGCCAGCAGTTATGGCCTAGCGGGGGGCACAGATACGCAGTATTTT.

The J gene is TRBJ1-2, the V gene TRBV12-3 or TRBV12-4; 8 bases map to TRBD1. The CDR3 loop spans 13 amino acids. The V segment lost 7 bases and the J segment 7 bases; nucleotides outside the gene matches: 8. CDR3 bases: TGTGCCAGCACCAAGACAGGGGTGACTGGCTACACCTTC. Protein product: CASTKTGVTGYTF.

This clonotype was found a few times. V gene TRBV5-6 combines with J gene TRBJ1-2; a weak D match, TRBD1 (6 bases). Trimming removed 3 bases at V and 5 bases at J, with 14 bases between. The CDR3 loop spans 14 amino acids. Per the germline V gene, CDR1 is SGHDT and CDR2 is YYEEEE. The CDR3 loop is CASSSAGQPYGYTF. CDR3 DNA sequence: TGTGCCAGCAGCTCAGCGGGACAACCATATGGCTACACCTTC.

This clonotype occurred a few times. This chain uses TRBV15 with TRBJ1-1; D is undetermined. With 2 bases removed from V and 0 bases from J, the gap between germline ends came to 10 bases. CDR3 length: 15 amino acids. Germline V gene data show CDR1 as LNHNV and CDR2 as YYDKDF (reference sequence). The CDR3 DNA reads TGTGCCACCAGCAGATCCCCCGACCTGAACACTGAAGCTTTCTTT. Its translation: CATSRSPDLNTEAFF.

In this sample, this clonotype turned up many times. The chain is built from TRBV24-1 and TRBJ1-1; 8 bases are a match to TRBD1. The ends lost 3 bases at V and 1 base at J; junction bases unmatched: 3. Germline CDR1 reads KGHDR; CDR2 reads SFDVKD. CDR3 size: 15 residues. CDR3 protein: CATSDTGQANTEAFF. The CDR3 DNA is TGTGCCACCAGTGATACGGGACAGGCGAACACTGAAGCTTTCTTT.

The chain's CDR3 is CASSQGGTHSNQPQHF. In DNA, the CDR3 is TGCGCCAGCAGCCAGGGCGGGACACATAGCAATCAGCCCCAGCATTTT. The chain couples TRBV4-1 to TRBJ1-5; a weak D match, TRBD1 (6 bases). Germline V gene sequence: CDR1 MGHRA, CDR2 YSYEKL. V dropped 3 bases and J dropped 0 bases, with 12 bases sitting between them. The CDR3 runs 16 residues.

J is TRBJ2-1 and V is TRBV4-1, with D tentatively TRBD2 (5 bases). Trimming took off 1 base at V and 0 bases at J, with 13 bases between the two ends. The CDR3 length is 17 residues. The germline V gene encodes CDR1 MGHRA and CDR2 YSYEKL. The CDR3 DNA sequence: TGCGCCAGCAGCCAAGTGTATCCGGGGAGCTCCTACAATGAGCAGTTCTTC. Translating it yields CASSQVYPGSSYNEQFF.

J is TRBJ2-5 and V is TRBV27, with 8 bases that match TRBD1. The CDR3 runs to 15 residues. The J segment lost 5 bases and the V segment lost 2 bases, leaving 7 bases of the junction unmatched. CDR1 MNHEY and CDR2 SMNVEV come from the germline V gene (reference sequence). CDR3 in DNA: TGTGCCAGCAGTTTAAACAGGGGGAGAGGGGAGACCCAGTACTTC. The encoded protein is CASSLNRGRGETQYF.

The rearrangement uses TRBV20-1 and TRBJ1-6, with D possibly TRBD1 on 5 matching bases. This CDR3 has 18 amino acids. Germline-derived CDR1 and CDR2 are DFQATT and SNEGSKA (reference sequence). Trimming cost V 5 bases and J 4 bases, with 24 bases left between them. As DNA, the CDR3 is TGCAGTGCTCACCGGGGCCTCCTACCGAAGGGATATAATTCACCCCTCCACTTT. Translated: CSAHRGLLPKGYNSPLHF.

This clonotype was counted between two and nine times. The chain uses TRBV18 and TRBJ2-4; a weak D match, TRBD2 (5 bases). Germline V gives CDR1 KGHSH, CDR2 LQKENI. The length of the CDR3 is 16 residues. The germline V and J ends were trimmed by 0 bases and 1 base, with 10 bases remaining between them. This CDR3 reads CASSPPPSGAKNIQYF. In DNA form, the CDR3 reads TGTGCCAGCTCACCACCCCCCTCGGGGGCCAAAAACATTCAGTACTTC.

In this sample, this clonotype turned up a few times. The V call is TRBV4-1, the J call TRBJ1-3; 7 bases match TRBD1. CDR1 MGHRA and CDR2 YSYEKL come from the germline V gene. Germline trimming cut 2 bases from V and 3 bases from J; bases unmatched to any gene: 10. This CDR3 is 17 amino acids long. In nucleotides, the CDR3 is TGCGCCAGCAGCCAACCGATAAGGGGGCGCGATGGAAACACCATATATTTT. Amino acid sequence: CASSQPIRGRDGNTIYF.

The chain employs TRBV11-2 and TRBJ1-1, with D hard to call. Germline V CDR1 and CDR2: SGHAT, FQNNGV. V was pared by 0 bases and J by 6 bases, with 11 bases between. This CDR3 spans 14 amino acids. In DNA form, the CDR3 reads TGTGCCAGCAGCTTAGACCTTTTTCCGGCTGAAGCTTTCTTT. It codes for CASSLDLFPAEAFF.

This chain joins TRBV19 and TRBJ1-4; the D is unclear. The germline CDR1 and CDR2 sequences are LNHDA and SQIVND (reference sequence). Trimming stripped 3 bases from V and 5 bases from J, with 4 bases between. This CDR3 region has 12 residues. The CDR3 nucleotides are TGTGCCAGTAGTATCCCAAATGAAAAACTGTTTTTT. This translates into CASSIPNEKLFF.

Many counts were recorded for this clonotype. The V call is TRBV12-3 or TRBV12-4, the J call TRBJ1-1; D not certain. Trimming pared 4 bases from V and 3 bases from J, leaving 9 bases between. There are 13 residues in the CDR3. As DNA, the CDR3 is TGTGCCAGCAGTTCGCGACGGGACACTGAAGCTTTCTTT. Translating gives CASSSRRDTEAFF.

This clonotype was detected ten times or more. V is TRBV30 and J is TRBJ1-1, with no clear D. The V end lost 0 bases, the J end lost 3 bases, and 8 bases lay between the germline ends. CDR1 and CDR2 from the germline V gene are GTSNPN and SVGIG (reference sequence). CDR3 size: 13 residues. The CDR3 sequence: CAWSVLGYTEAFF. The CDR3 coding sequence is TGTGCCTGGAGTGTATTGGGGTACACTGAAGCTTTCTTT.

This clonotype appeared once. At one end, the junction sequence differs from germline, possibly due to a read error. CDR3 amino acids: CANSGQSSTDTQYF. For the CDR3, the DNA is TGCGCCAACAGCGGACAGTCTAGCACAGATACGCAGTATTTT. The chain links TRBV5-1 to TRBJ2-3, with D tentatively TRBD1 (6 bases). CDR3 length: 14 amino acids. Looked up from germline, CDR1 is SGHRS and CDR2 is YFSETQ.

The V call is TRBV4-1, the J call TRBJ1-1; TRBD1 is a possible D gene (5 bases). The ends were cut back, 0 bases at V and 3 bases at J, with 11 bases in the middle. This CDR3 is 15 amino acids long. Germline CDR1 and CDR2: MGHRA and YSYEKL. The CDR3 reads CASSQDGGGYTEAFF. The CDR3 nucleotides are TGCGCCAGCAGCCAAGATGGTGGGGGATACACTGAAGCTTTCTTT.

This clonotype has only a few counts. The chain recombines TRBV15 with TRBJ2-1; the D is unclear. Per the germline V gene, CDR1 is LNHNV and CDR2 is YYDKDF (reference sequence). The V and J ends lost 1 base and 4 bases respectively, with 2 bases between them. CDR3 length: 12 amino acids. The CDR3 protein is CATSRAYNEQFF. CDR3 DNA: TGTGCCACCAGCAGAGCTTACAATGAGCAGTTCTTC.

This chain uses TRBV5-1 with TRBJ1-1, with TRBD1 identical over 7 bases. V shed 0 bases and J 6 bases; nucleotides not matched to a gene: 11. CDR1 is SGHRS and CDR2 is YFSETQ in the germline V gene. This CDR3 is 16 amino acids long. This CDR3 is CASSLEGGVGTSEAFF. The CDR3 bases are TGCGCCAGCAGCTTGGAAGGGGGCGTTGGAACATCTGAAGCTTTCTTT.

This clonotype has just a few counts. J is TRBJ2-3 and V is TRBV29-1, with 8 bases identical to TRBD2. Germline V lookup: CDR1 SQVTM, CDR2 ANQGSEA. This CDR3 has 14 amino acids. V lost 6 bases to trimming and J lost 0 bases; unmatched junction nucleotides: 5. CDR3 bases: TGCAGCGTAACCAGCGGGGGAAGCACAGATACGCAGTATTTT. Its protein is CSVTSGGSTDTQYF.

This clonotype was seen more than once but under ten times. The chain recombines TRBV2 with TRBJ1-5; unclear D gene. V was shortened by 1 base and J by 4 bases, with 14 bases between the two germline ends. The CDR3 spans 16 residues. Germline CDR1 reads SNHLY; CDR2 reads FYNNEI. CDR3 region: CASSEVTANRNQPQHF. Written as DNA, the CDR3 is TGTGCCAGCAGTGAAGTGACGGCTAATAGGAATCAGCCCCAGCATTTT. Looking up the rest from reference TRBV2 and TRBJ1-5 gives the full variable domain: EPEVTQTPSHQVTQMGQEVILRCVPISNHLYFYWYRQILGQKVEFLVSFYNNEISEKSEIFDDQFSVERPDGSNFTLKIRSTKLEDSAMYFCASSEVTANRNQPQHFGDGTRLSIL.

This clonotype was observed a few times. The V call is TRBV6-6, the J call TRBJ2-3; D gene unclear. Germline assignment: CDR1 MNHNY and CDR2 SVGAGI (reference sequence). This CDR3 contains 15 residues. Between the trimmed V and J ends, which lost 5 bases and 3 bases, there was a span of 15 bases. Here the CDR3 DNA reads TGTGCCAGCAGTCCGCATCGAGGTACGACAGATACGCAGTATTTT. Translation gives CASSPHRGTTDTQYF.

This chain joins TRBV6-2 or TRBV6-3 and TRBJ2-1; 10 bases agree with TRBD1. CDR3 length equals 16 residues. Germline values: CDR1 MNHEY, CDR2 SVGEGT. J lost 8 bases, V lost 0 bases, and 7 bases had no gene match. Here the CDR3 reads CASSYSPGQGDHEQFF. CDR3 DNA: TGTGCCAGCAGTTACTCCCCCGGACAGGGGGATCATGAGCAGTTCTTC.

The sample holds many counts of this clonotype. This chain connects TRBV12-3 or TRBV12-4 to TRBJ1-5, with no clear D. V lost 3 bases to trimming and J lost 3 bases, with 12 bases between them. The CDR3 has 15 residues. CDR3: CASSFGLSTNQPQHF. The CDR3 bases are TGTGCCAGCAGTTTTGGTTTAAGTACCAATCAGCCCCAGCATTTT.

This clonotype turned up a few times. The CDR3: CAISGGGDQTEAFF. DNA for the CDR3: TGTGCCATCAGTGGGGGGGGCGATCAGACTGAAGCTTTCTTT. The gene calls are TRBV10-3 and TRBJ1-1; tentatively, D is TRBD1 (6 bases). CDR3 length equals 14 residues. V was clipped by 4 bases and J by 5 bases, with 14 bases between them. The germline CDR1 and CDR2 sequences are ENHRY and SYGVKD.

The table lists this clonotype with a few counts. The gene calls are TRBV2 and TRBJ2-7, with 8 bases fitting TRBD1. J lost 5 bases, V lost 6 bases, and 3 bases had no gene match. This CDR3 spans 12 amino acids. Looked up from germline, CDR1 is SNHLY and CDR2 is FYNNEI. CDR3 amino acids: CASSRQGNEQYV. The DNA for the CDR3 is TGTGCCAGCAGCAGACAGGGGAACGAGCAGTACGTC.

This clonotype showed up just a few times. V is TRBV3-1 and J is TRBJ2-3; 8 bases map to TRBD2. The germline CDR1 and CDR2 sequences are LGHDT and YNNKEL (reference sequence). This CDR3 region has 15 residues. Trimming removed 0 bases from V and 1 base from J; junction bases left unmatched: 0. CDR3 sequence (DNA): TGTGCCAGCAGCCAAGATAGCGGGGGCACAGATACGCAGTATTTT. Protein sequence: CASSQDSGGTDTQYF.

The chain links TRBV6-1 to TRBJ2-3; TRBD2 matches at 8 bases. The CDR3 covers 16 residues. V lost 4 bases to trimming and J lost 6 bases; unmatched junction nucleotides: 12. Germline V lookup: CDR1 MNHNS, CDR2 SASEGT. CDR3 nucleotide sequence: TGTGCCAGCAGTGCGAGAGCGGGGGCCAACTGGGATACGCAGTATTTT. Translated, it gives CASSARAGANWDTQYF.

This clonotype was observed many times. The J gene is TRBJ1-2, the V gene TRBV6-5; 8 nucleotides align to TRBD1. Germline lookup yields CDR1 MNHEY and CDR2 SVGAGI. With 0 bases clipped from V and 8 bases from J, the junction kept 5 bases outside the gene matches. CDR3 size: 14 residues. The CDR3 region is CASSYSGQGSGYTF. The CDR3 DNA reads TGTGCCAGCAGTTACTCCGGACAGGGTTCGGGCTACACCTTC.